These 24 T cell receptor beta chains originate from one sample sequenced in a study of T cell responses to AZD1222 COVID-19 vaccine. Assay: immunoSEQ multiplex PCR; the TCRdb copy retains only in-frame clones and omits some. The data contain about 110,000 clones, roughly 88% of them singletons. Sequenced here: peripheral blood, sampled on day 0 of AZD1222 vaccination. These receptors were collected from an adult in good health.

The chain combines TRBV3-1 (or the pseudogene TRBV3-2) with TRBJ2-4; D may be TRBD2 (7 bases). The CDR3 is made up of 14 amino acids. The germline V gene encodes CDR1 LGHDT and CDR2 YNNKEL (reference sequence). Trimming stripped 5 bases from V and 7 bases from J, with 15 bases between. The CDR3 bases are TGTGCCAGCAGCTACTTTTGGGGGGGCAACATTCAGTACTTC. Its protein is CASSYFWGGNIQYF.

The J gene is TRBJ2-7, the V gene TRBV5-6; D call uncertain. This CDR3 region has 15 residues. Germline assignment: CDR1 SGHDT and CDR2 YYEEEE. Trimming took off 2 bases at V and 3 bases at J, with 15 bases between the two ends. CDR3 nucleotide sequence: TGTGCCAGCAGCTTTTCCCCGGCGGCTTACTACGAGCAGTACTTC. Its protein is CASSFSPAAYYEQYF.

The chain's CDR3 is CAISDGQGSGNTIYF. CDR3 coding DNA: TGTGCCATCAGTGACGGACAGGGATCGGGAAACACCATATATTTT. This chain joins TRBV10-3 and TRBJ1-3; 8 bases agree with TRBD1. Germline loops: CDR1 ENHRY, CDR2 SYGVKD. The CDR3 spans 15 residues. The V and J ends lost 3 bases and 4 bases, in that order; junction bases with no gene match: 5.

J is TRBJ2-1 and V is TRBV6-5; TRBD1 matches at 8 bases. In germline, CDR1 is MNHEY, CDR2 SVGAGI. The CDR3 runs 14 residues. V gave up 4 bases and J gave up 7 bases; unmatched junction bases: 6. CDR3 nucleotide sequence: TGTGCCAGCAGTTTACAGGGGGGCGGTAATGAGCAGTTCTTC. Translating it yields CASSLQGGGNEQFF.

The CDR3 region has the DNA TGTGCCTGGACGGCCAGGGGGAGAACTGGGGCCAACGTCCTGACTTTC. Its protein is CAWTARGRTGANVLTF. The chain uses TRBV30 and TRBJ2-6, with TRBD1 matching 7 bases. The V and J ends lost 4 bases and 2 bases, in that order; junction bases with no gene match: 8. CDR3 size: 16 residues. The germline V gene has CDR1 GTSNPN and CDR2 SVGIG (reference sequence).

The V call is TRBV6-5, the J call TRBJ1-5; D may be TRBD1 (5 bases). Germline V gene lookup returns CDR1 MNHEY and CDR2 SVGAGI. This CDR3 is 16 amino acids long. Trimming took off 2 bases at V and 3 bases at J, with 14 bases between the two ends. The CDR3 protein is CASSYKGSWDNQPQHF. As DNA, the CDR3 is TGTGCCAGCAGTTACAAGGGGTCATGGGACAATCAGCCCCAGCATTTT.

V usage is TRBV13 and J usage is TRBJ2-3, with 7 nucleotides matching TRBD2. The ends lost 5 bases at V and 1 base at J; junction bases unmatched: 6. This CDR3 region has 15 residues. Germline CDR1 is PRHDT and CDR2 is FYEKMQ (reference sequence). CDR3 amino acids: CASSPPGGGTDTQYF. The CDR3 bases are TGTGCCAGCAGCCCCCCGGGAGGCGGCACAGATACGCAGTATTTT.

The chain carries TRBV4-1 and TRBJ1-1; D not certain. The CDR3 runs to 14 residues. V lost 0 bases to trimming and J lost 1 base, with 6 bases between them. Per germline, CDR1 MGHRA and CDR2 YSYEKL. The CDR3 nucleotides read TGCGCCAGCAGCCAAGATGCAGGGAACACTGAAGCTTTCTTT. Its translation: CASSQDAGNTEAFF.

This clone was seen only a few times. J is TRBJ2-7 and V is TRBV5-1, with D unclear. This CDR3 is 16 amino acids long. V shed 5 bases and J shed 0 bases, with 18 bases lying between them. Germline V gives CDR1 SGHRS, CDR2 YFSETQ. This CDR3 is CASSPRWSFASYEQYF. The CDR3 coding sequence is TGCGCCAGCAGTCCTCGATGGTCCTTCGCCTCCTACGAGCAGTACTTC.

The CDR3 bases are TGCAGCGTCTACAGGGGCGCGAACACTGAAGCTTTCTTT. Its protein is CSVYRGANTEAFF. The chain couples TRBV29-1 to TRBJ1-1; 7 bases match TRBD1. Trimming cost V 6 bases and J 1 base; bases outside gene matches: 5. The CDR3 loop spans 13 amino acids. In germline, CDR1 is SQVTM, CDR2 ANQGSEA.

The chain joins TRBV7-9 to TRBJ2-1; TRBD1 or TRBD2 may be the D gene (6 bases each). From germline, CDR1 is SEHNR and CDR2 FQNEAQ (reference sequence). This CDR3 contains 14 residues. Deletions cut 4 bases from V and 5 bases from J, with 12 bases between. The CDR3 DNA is TGTGCCAGCAGCTCGAGGGGGGATAACAATGAGCAGTTCTTC. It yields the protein CASSSRGDNNEQFF.

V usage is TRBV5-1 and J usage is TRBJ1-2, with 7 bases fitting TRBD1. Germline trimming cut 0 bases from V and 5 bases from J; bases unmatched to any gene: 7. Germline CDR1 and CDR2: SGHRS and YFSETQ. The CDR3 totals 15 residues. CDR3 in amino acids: CASSLEGQPAYGYTF. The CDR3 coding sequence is TGCGCCAGCAGCTTGGAGGGACAGCCGGCATATGGCTACACCTTC.

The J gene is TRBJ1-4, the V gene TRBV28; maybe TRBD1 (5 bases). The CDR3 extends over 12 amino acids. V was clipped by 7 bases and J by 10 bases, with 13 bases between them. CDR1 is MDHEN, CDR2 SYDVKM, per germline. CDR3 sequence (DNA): TGTGCCAGCACTCACCCGGGGGGAAAACTGTTTTTT. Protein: CASTHPGGKLFF.

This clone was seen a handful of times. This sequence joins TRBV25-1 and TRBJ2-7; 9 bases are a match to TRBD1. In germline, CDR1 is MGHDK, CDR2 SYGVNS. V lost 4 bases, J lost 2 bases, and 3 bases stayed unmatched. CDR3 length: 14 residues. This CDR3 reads CASSGNRGPYEQYF. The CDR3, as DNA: TGTGCCAGCAGTGGAAACAGGGGGCCCTACGAGCAGTACTTC.

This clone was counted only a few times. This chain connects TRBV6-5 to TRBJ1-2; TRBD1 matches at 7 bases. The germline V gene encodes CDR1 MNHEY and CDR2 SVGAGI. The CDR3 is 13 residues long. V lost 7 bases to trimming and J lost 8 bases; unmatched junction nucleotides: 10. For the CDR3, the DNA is TGTGCCAGCACTGGGGGAACAGGGGTCGGCTACACCTTC. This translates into CASTGGTGVGYTF.

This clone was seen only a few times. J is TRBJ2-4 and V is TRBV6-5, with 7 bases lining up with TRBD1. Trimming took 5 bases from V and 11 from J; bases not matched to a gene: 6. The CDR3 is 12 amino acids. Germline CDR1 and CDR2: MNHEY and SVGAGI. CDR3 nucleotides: TGTGCCAGCAGTAACAACCAGGGGGTTCAGTACTTC. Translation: CASSNNQGVQYF.

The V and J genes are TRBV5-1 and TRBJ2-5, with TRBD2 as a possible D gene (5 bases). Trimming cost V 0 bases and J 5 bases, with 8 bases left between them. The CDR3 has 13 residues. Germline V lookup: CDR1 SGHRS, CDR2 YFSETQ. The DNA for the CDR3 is TGCGCCAGCAGCTTGGCCGGGGATGAGACCCAGTACTTC. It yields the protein CASSLAGDETQYF. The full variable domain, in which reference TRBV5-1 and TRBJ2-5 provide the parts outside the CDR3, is KAGVTQTPRYLIKTRGQQVTLSCSPISGHRSVSWYQQTPGQGLQFLFEYFSETQRNKGNFPGRFSGRQFSNSRSEMNVSTLELGDSALYLCASSLAGDETQYFGPGTRLLVL.

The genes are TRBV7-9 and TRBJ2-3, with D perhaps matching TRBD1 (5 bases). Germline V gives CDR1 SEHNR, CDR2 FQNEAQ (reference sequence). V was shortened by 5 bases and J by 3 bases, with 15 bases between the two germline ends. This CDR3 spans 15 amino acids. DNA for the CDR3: TGTGCCAGCAGCCACACTACCCGACAGACAGATACGCAGTATTTT. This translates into CASSHTTRQTDTQYF.

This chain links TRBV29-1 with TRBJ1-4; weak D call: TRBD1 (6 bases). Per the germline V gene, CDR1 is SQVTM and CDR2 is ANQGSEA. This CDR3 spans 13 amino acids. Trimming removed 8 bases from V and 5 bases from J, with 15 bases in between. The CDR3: CSSCGQPNEKLFF. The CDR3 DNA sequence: TGCAGCTCTTGCGGACAGCCAAATGAAAAACTGTTTTTT.

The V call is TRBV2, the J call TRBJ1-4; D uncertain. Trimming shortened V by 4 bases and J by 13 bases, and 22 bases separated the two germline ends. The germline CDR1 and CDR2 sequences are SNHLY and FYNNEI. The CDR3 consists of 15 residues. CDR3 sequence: CASSVGQFMGIGLFF. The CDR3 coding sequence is TGTGCCAGCAGTGTAGGGCAGTTTATGGGAATTGGACTGTTTTTT.

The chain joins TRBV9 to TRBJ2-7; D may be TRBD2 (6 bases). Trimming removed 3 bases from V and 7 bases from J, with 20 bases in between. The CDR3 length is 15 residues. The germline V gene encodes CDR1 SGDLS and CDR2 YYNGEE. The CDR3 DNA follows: TGTGCCAGCAGCGCGGGACCAGCTTTGGGGGGAGAGCAGTACTTC. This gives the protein CASSAGPALGGEQYF.

CDR3 in DNA: TGTGCCAGCTCACCCTGGGATGGGCCCTATGGCTACACCTTC. Protein: CASSPWDGPYGYTF. The V and J genes are TRBV18 and TRBJ1-2; D is ambiguous. The ends were cut back, 3 bases at V and 4 bases at J, with 12 bases in the middle. This CDR3 is 14 amino acids long. Germline CDR1 KGHSH, CDR2 LQKENI.

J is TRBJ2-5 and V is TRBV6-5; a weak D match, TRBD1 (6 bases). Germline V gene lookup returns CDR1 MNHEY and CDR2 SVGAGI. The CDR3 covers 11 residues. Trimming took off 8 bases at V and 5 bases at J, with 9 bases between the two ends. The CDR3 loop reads CASGGGETQYF. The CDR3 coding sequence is TGTGCCAGCGGGGGCGGGGAGACCCAGTACTTC.

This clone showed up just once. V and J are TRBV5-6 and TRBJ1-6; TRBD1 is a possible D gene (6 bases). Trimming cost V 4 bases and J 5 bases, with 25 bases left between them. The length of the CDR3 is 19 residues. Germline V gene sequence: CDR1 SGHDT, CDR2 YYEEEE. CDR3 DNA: TGTGCCAGCAGCCGATCCACGGGGGACACTGGTGGGGATAATTCACCCCTCCACTTT. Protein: CASSRSTGDTGGDNSPLHF.